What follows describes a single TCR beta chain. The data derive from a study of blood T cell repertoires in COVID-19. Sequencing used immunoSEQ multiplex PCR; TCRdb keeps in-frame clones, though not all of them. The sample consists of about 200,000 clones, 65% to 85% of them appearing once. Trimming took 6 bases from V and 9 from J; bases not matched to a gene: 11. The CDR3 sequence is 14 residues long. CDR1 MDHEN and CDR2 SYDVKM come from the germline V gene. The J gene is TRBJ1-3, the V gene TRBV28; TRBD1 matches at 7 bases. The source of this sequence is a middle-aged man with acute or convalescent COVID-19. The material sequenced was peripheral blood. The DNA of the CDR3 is TGTGCCAGCAGAGATCTGACAGGGAGTGCCACCATATATTTT. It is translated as CASRDLTGSATIYF.